This paragraph reports one TCR beta chain. Antigen specificity is unknown. J lost 5 bases, V lost 7 bases, and 10 bases had no gene match. The CDR3 covers 15 residues. CDR1 MDHEN and CDR2 SYDVKM come from the germline V gene. Each fraction contributed one roughly 500,000-cell aliquot for sequencing. Measured with immunoSEQ multiplex PCR; TCRdb has only the in-frame clones, and not every one. In the table there are some 6,100 clones, 60% to 80% of which are singletons. This entry is derived from a study of coeliac disease. Study as a whole: Disease groups: newly diagnosed active, refractory type I, gluten-free-diet controlled.

Whole-study findings and limits: Most TRB amino acid sequences occurred in only one sample.

This sequence originates from a man aged 55 to 70 with celiac disease on a gluten-free diet. This rearrangement joins TRBV28 to TRBJ2-2; TRBD1 aligns across 7 bases. The sequencing input was lymphocytes from the gut lamina propria. CDR3 loop: CASTLIGGRTGELFF. The CDR3 nucleotides are TGTGCCAGCACCCTTATAGGGGGCAGGACCGGGGAGCTGTTTTTT.